The 11 T cell receptor beta chains given below trace back to one sample, sequenced in a study of cytomegalovirus exposure and HLA in healthy donors (dated by TCRdb to about 2017). The library was generated by the immunoSEQ multiplex PCR assay. For the multiplex PCR, a mixture combining 60 forward primers for TCR Vbeta segments and 13 reverse primers for TCR Jbeta segments was used. The table was pulled from immuneACCESS by TCRdb, which kept in-frame rearrangements only. Such tables lose some clones; where checked, under half of the loss comes from unresolved V genes, and the rest has no known cause. The sample's records list about 77,000 clones. The ten largest clones add up to roughly an eighth of the sample. Specimen: PBMCs. The receptors come from a man aged 50 to 60 in good health and CMV-seropositive.

The V gene is TRBV11-1, the J gene TRBJ2-2; D unresolved. V was clipped by 5 bases and J by 6 bases, with 7 bases between them. The CDR3 is 12 residues long. Germline-derived CDR1 and CDR2 are SGHAT and FQDESV (reference sequence). The CDR3, as DNA: TGTGCCAGCAGCCCCGGTCCCGGGGAGCTGTTTTTT. Translation: CASSPGPGELFF. Looking up the rest from reference TRBV11-1 and TRBJ2-2 gives the full variable domain: EAEVAQSPRYKITEKSQAVAFWCDPISGHATLYWYRQILGQGPELLVQFQDESVVDDSQLPKDRFSAERLKGVDSTLKIQPAELGDSAMYLCASSPGPGELFFGEGSRLTVL.

CDR3 coding DNA: TGTGCCAGCACCCTTGGTATAGGACAGGTTGGAAATTCACCCCTCCACTTT. Translation gives CASTLGIGQVGNSPLHF. V is TRBV5-6 and J is TRBJ1-6; 7 bases match TRBD1. The CDR3 length is 17 residues. CDR1 and CDR2 from the germline V gene are SGHDT and YYEEEE. The V gene end was trimmed by 6 bases and the J gene end by 7 bases; junction bases not matched to a gene: 16.

The J gene is TRBJ1-6, the V gene TRBV6-5; unclear D gene. This CDR3 has 14 amino acids. CDR1 is MNHEY and CDR2 is SVGAGI in the germline V gene. Trimming pared 6 bases from V and 7 bases from J, leaving 13 bases between. The CDR3 sequence: CASSLVFRNSPLHF. The CDR3 DNA is TGTGCCAGCAGCCTGGTATTCCGGAATTCACCCCTCCACTTT.

The V gene is TRBV25-1, the J gene TRBJ1-4; D possibly corresponds to TRBD1 (6 bases). V was cut by 5 bases and J by 5 bases, with 15 bases left in between. The CDR3 spans 15 residues. Germline CDR1 reads MGHDK; CDR2 reads SYGVNS. CDR3 sequence reads: CASSFPGEMNEKLFF. The DNA for the CDR3 is TGTGCCAGCAGTTTTCCAGGGGAAATGAATGAAAAACTGTTTTTT.

V is TRBV5-6 and J is TRBJ1-6; D is unresolved. CDR3 length: 15 residues. Germline V gene lookup returns CDR1 SGHDT and CDR2 YYEEEE. The V end was cut by 6 bases, the J end by 7 bases, with 17 bases between. CDR3 sequence: CASTGDGNSNSPLHF. The CDR3 DNA reads TGTGCCAGCACCGGAGACGGCAACTCAAATTCACCCCTCCACTTT. Full variable domain (remainder filled in from reference TRBV5-6 and TRBJ1-6): DAGVTQSPTHLIKTRGQQVTLRCSPKSGHDTVSWYQQALGQGPQFIFQYYEEEERQRGNFPDRFSGHQFPNYSSELNVNALLLGDSALYLCASTGDGNSNSPLHFGNGTRLTVT.

The J gene is TRBJ1-2, the V gene TRBV2; TRBD1 aligns across 8 bases. V was pared by 2 bases and J by 2 bases, with 1 base of the junction left unmatched. Germline values: CDR1 SNHLY, CDR2 FYNNEI. CDR3 length: 14 residues. This CDR3 reads CASSERTGNYGYTF. The CDR3 bases are TGTGCCAGCAGTGAAAGGACAGGGAACTATGGCTACACCTTC.

The rearrangement joins TRBV10-3 to TRBJ1-2; D perhaps matches TRBD1 (5 bases). The CDR3 is 15 residues long. Germline-derived CDR1 and CDR2 are ENHRY and SYGVKD. Between the trimmed V and J ends, which lost 0 bases and 4 bases, there was a span of 12 bases. The CDR3 sequence is CAISESSETAYGYTF. In DNA, the CDR3 is TGTGCCATCAGTGAGTCGAGCGAGACAGCCTATGGCTACACCTTC.

This chain connects TRBV4-1 to TRBJ1-5; D is ambiguous. The V end lost 0 bases, the J end lost 5 bases, and 8 bases lay between the germline ends. The CDR3 totals 14 residues. The germline gives CDR1 MGHRA, CDR2 YSYEKL. CDR3: CASSQDPTYQPQHF. The CDR3 DNA follows: TGCGCCAGCAGCCAAGATCCTACTTATCAGCCCCAGCATTTT.

The rearrangement links TRBV19 to TRBJ1-4; D remains unclear. V gave up 7 bases and J gave up 4 bases, with 19 bases separating them. CDR1 is LNHDA and CDR2 is SQIVND in the germline V gene (reference sequence). This CDR3 region has 16 residues. The CDR3 nucleotides are TGTGCCAGTACCACCTCGGGGATTAGTCATAATGAAAAACTGTTTTTT. Encoded protein: CASTTSGISHNEKLFF.

The V call is TRBV2, the J call TRBJ2-7, with a possible D match to TRBD2 (5 bases). V lost 6 bases to trimming and J lost 2 bases, with 11 bases between them. Germline CDR1 SNHLY, CDR2 FYNNEI. The CDR3 is 13 amino acids. DNA for the CDR3: TGTGCCAGCAGGAACCGGCGGGCCTACGAGCAGTACTTC. This gives the protein CASRNRRAYEQYF.

This chain joins TRBV6-1 and TRBJ1-1; tentatively, D is TRBD1 (5 bases). This CDR3 has 15 residues. With 7 bases removed from V and 0 bases from J, the gap between germline ends came to 15 bases. Germline loops: CDR1 MNHNS, CDR2 SASEGT. CDR3 region: CASISPTGMNTEAFF. CDR3 coding DNA: TGTGCCAGCATTTCCCCCACAGGAATGAACACTGAAGCTTTCTTT.